This T cell receptor beta chain was documented in a study of shared clonotypes between healthy human individuals (dated by TCRdb to 2019 to 2021). For the wider study: Three men and a couple of women, aged 18 to 49 years, made up the cohort. To increase sequencing depth and limit assay-specific biases, different laboratories used diverse techniques to prepare libraries and sequence TCR repertoires. To estimate repertoire size and how much clonotypes are shared between individuals, the study performed deep sequencing of blood TCR repertoires from a handful of healthy adults. Per donor, leukapheresis produced somewhere between about 0.85 and 10 billion PBMCs. Per donor, three plates each were used for CD4 naive and CD4 memory, two for CD8 naive, and one for CD8 memory. On the study overall, not on this receptor specifically: Higher generation probabilities were observed for clonotypes shared by all four sorted-subset donors than for non-shared clonotypes. When a handful of donors were compared, the shared fraction of clonotypes was around 5% for naive CD4, roughly 3.4% for naive CD8, 2% to 2.5% for memory CD4, and 0.3% to 0.5% for memory CD8. Incomplete sequencing was indicated by rarefaction of sorted-subset datasets, despite the large sequencing depth. The genetic and exposure-history diversity represented was limited by the small number of donors. Sampling was limited to blood, and TCR repertoires in tissue likely differ from TCR repertoires in blood. Pairwise subsampling led to the expectation that sequencing depth would affect the degree of clonotype sharing among donors. Larger estimated clonotype richness was generally found for naive subsets than for memory subsets.

The donors were healthy, HIV-negative adults with no recently reported acute infections or vaccinations. Every donor was a Caucasian adult living in Nashville, Tennessee, USA. CD4+ T cells were enriched by magnetic negative selection; naive cells were then positively selected on CD45RA, and the negative fraction formed the memory subset. Blood was collected by leukapheresis, and PBMCs were isolated by Ficoll-Histopaque density gradient centrifugation and then cryopreserved in liquid nitrogen vapor phase. Analytical flow cytometry was used to check the purity and quantity of every magnetically sorted T cell population. Each sorted fraction had its genomic DNA isolated and then quantified by UV absorbance on a Nanodrop 2000c. Using the deep immunoSEQ assay, TCR CDR3 regions were amplified from genomic DNA by multiplex PCR. For each cell subset, the extracted genomic DNA was distributed evenly across all wells of several immunoSEQ 96-well plates, and each plate served as one replicate. For sorted subsets, around 200 ng genomic DNA, equal to 25,000 to 35,000 T cell genomes, was loaded into each replicate PCR. Purified libraries were measured with a Qubit 3.0 fluorometer, size-checked on a Bioanalyzer 2100, and measured again with the KAPA Library Quantification kit. Each immunoSEQ 96-well plate was sequenced on its own single-read 150-cycle Illumina NextSeq 550 flow cell. The authors' pipeline ran thus. Because the immunoSEQ output included only junctional sequences and no quality scores, the filtering could not be the same as the filtering used for full-length reads. Sequences were annotated with PyIR, a Python wrapper for IgBLAST v1.9, using IMGT germline references to assign V/J genes and CDR3. Reads with weak V/J assignments (E-value above 1e-6), missing CDR3, stop codons, out-of-frame junctions, or ambiguous translated residues were removed. V3J clonotypes were defined as sequences sharing an identical inferred V gene, J gene, and CDR3 amino acid sequence. To compute the percentage overlap between repertoires, the number of shared unique clonotypes was divided by the size of the smaller repertoire. Repertoire richness was assessed with RTK rarefaction, the Chao1 estimator, and Recon v2.1 estimates of unobserved clonotypes. For all TCRbeta clonotypes obtained by the gDNA method from several donors, generation probabilities were computed with OLGA. The source is immuneACCESS, and TCRdb retained only in-frame sequences with V and J called. Part of the clones is not carried over; for the studies checked, unresolved V genes explain less than half of this, and the remainder is unexplained. V and J calls and clone size are copied from that table; D and trimming were computed from the DNA. The sample contains millions of clones, about 92% of them found a single time. Roughly 0.13% of the sample lies in the top ten.

CDR1 and CDR2 are drawn from the germline V gene: ENHRY, SYGVKD. Unmatched junction bases come to 2, with V trimmed by 4 bases and J by 6 bases. The cysteine opens and the phenylalanine closes a CDR3 of 13 amino acids. Just the 39-base CDR3 DNA is kept, in frame starting at base 1. Remarks on this clone: Its antigen target is currently unknown. Base qualities were left out, and no much larger clone turns up one base away.

Specimen: naive CD4+ T cells sorted from blood. What the cell subset or site label conveys for this sample: CD45RA+ positively selected. The source is a man in his late teens or twenties in good health. The chain is made from TRBV10-3 and TRBJ2-7; TRBD2 matches 11 bases in the middle. The CDR3 amino acid sequence is: CAISVGTSGEQYF. The DNA sequence follows: TGTGCCATCAGTGTTGGGACTAGCGGCGAGCAGTACTTC.